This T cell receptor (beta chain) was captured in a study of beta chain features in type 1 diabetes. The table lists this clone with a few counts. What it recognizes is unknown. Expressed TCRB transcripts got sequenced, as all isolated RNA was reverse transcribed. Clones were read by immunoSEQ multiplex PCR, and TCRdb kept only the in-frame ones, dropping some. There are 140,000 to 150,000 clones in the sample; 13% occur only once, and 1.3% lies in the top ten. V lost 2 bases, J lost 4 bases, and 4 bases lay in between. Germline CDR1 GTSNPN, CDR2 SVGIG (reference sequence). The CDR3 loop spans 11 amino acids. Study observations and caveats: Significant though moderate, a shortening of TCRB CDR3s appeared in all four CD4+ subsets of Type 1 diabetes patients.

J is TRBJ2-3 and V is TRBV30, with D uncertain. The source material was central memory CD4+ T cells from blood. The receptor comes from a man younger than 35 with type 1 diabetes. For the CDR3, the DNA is TGTGCCTGGAGTTCCCCAGATACGCAGTATTTT. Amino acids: CAWSSPDTQYF.